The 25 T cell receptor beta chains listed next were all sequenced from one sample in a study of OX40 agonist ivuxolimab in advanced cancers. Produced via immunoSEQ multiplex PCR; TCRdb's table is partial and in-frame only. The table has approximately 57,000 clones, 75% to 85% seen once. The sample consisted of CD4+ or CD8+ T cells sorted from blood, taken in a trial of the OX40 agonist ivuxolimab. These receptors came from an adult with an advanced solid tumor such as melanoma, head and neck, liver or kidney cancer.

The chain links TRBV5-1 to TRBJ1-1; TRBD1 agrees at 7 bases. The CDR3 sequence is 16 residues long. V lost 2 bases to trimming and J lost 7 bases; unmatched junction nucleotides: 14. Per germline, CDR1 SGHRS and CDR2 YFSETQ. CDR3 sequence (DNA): TGCGCCAGCAGCTTTATCCCGGGACAGCAAACCAGTGAAGCTTTCTTT. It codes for CASSFIPGQQTSEAFF.

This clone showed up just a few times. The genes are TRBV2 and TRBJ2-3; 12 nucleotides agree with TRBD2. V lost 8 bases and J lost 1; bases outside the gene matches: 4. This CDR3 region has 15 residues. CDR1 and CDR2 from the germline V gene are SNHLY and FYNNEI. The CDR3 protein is CASGLAGGGTDTQYF. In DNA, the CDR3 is TGTGCCAGCGGGCTAGCGGGAGGGGGCACAGATACGCAGTATTTT.

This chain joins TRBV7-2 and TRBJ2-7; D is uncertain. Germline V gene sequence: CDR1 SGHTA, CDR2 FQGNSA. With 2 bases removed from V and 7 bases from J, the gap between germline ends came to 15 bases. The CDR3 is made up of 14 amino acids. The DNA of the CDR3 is TGTGCCAGCAGCTTACCCCCAGGCCCTCGTGAGCAGTACTTC. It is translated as CASSLPPGPREQYF.

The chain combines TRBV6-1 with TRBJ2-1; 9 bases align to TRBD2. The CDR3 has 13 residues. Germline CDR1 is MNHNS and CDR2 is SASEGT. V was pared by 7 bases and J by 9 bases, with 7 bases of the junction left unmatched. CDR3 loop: CASILAGDGEQFF. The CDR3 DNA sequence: TGTGCCAGCATATTAGCGGGAGACGGTGAGCAGTTCTTC.

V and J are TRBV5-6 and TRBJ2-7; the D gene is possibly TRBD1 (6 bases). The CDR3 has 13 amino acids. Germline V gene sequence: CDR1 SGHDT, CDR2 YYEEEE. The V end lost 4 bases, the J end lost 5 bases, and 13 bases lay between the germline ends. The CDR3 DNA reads TGTGCCAGCAGCCGCAGGGGATTGGACGAGCAGTACTTC. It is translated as CASSRRGLDEQYF.

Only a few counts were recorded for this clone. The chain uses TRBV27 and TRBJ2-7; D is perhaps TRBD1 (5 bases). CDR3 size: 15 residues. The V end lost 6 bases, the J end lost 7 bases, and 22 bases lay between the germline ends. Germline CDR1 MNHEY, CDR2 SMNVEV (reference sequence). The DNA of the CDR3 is TGTGCCAGCAGCCCCCAAGGGCAGGGCAAAAGAGAGCAGTACTTC. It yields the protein CASSPQGQGKREQYF.

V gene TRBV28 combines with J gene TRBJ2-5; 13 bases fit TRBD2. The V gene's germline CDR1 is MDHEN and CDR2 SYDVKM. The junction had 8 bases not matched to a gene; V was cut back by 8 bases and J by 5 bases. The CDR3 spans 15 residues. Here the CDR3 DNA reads TGTGCCAGCCAGACTAGCGGGAGGCCCCAGGAGACCCAGTACTTC. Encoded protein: CASQTSGRPQETQYF.

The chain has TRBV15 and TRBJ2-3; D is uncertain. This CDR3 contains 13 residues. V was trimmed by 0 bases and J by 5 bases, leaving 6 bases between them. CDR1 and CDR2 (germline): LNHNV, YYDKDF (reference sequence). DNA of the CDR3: TGTGCCACCAGCAGAGAGCTTGGAGATACGCAGTATTTT. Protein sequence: CATSRELGDTQYF.

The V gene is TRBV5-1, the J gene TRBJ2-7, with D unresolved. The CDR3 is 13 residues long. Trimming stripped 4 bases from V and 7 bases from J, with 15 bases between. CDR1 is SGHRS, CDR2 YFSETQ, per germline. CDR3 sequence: CASSTGGLREQYF. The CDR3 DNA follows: TGCGCCAGCAGCACGGGCGGCCTTAGGGAGCAGTACTTC.

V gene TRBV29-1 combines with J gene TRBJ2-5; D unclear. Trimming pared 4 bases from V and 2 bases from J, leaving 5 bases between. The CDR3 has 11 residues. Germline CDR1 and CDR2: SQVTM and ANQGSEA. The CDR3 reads CSVVGQETQYF. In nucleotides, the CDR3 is TGCAGCGTTGTTGGTCAAGAGACCCAGTACTTC.

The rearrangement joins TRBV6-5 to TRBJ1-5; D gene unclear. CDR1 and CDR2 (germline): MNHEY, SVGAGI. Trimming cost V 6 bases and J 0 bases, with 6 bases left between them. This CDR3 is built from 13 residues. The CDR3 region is CASRIDSNQPQHF. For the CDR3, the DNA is TGTGCCAGCAGAATAGATAGCAATCAGCCCCAGCATTTT.

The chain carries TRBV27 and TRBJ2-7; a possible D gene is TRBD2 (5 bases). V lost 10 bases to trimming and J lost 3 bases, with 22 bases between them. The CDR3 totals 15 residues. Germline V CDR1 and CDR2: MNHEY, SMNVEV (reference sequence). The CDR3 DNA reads TGTGCCAACAGCCCGTGTGGTAAGCGGTACTACGAGCAGTACTTC. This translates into CANSPCGKRYYEQYF.

The CDR3 region has the DNA TGTGCCAGCATGGCAGGGAAATACGAGCAGTACTTC. It specifies CASMAGKYEQYF. The V call is TRBV27, the J call TRBJ2-7; the D gene is possibly TRBD1 (5 bases). The V gene lost 7 bases and the J gene lost 4 bases, with 11 bases spanning the gap. Germline-derived CDR1 and CDR2 are MNHEY and SMNVEV (reference sequence). This CDR3 contains 12 residues.

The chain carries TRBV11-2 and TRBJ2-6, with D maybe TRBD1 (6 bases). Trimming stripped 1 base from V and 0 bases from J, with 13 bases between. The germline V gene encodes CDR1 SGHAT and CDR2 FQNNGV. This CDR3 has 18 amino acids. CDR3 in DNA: TGTGCCAGCAGCTTAGTAATGGACAGCTACTCTGGGGCCAACGTCCTGACTTTC. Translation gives CASSLVMDSYSGANVLTF.

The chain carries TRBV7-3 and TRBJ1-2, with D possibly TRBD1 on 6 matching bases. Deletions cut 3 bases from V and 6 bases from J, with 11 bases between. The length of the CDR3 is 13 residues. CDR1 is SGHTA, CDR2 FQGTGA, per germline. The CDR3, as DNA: TGTGCCAGCAGCTTGTCAGGGGATAATGGCTACACCTTC. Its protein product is CASSLSGDNGYTF.

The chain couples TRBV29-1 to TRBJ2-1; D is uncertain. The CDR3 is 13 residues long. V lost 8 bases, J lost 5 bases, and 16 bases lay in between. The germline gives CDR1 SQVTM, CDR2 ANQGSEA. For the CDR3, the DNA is TGCAGCCACCTATGGGGTAGCCACAATGAGCAGTTCTTC. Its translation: CSHLWGSHNEQFF.

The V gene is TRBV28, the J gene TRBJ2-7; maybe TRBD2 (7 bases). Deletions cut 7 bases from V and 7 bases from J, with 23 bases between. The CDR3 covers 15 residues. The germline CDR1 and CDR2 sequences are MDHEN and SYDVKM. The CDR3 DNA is TGTGCCAGCACCCCCGGGGGGCGAAGGGGGTGGGAGCAGTACTTC. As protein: CASTPGGRRGWEQYF.

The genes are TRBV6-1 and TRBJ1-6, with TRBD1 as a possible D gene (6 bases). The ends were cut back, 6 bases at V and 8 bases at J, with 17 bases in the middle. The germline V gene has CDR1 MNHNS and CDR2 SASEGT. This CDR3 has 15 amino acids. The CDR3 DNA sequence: TGTGCCAGCAGGAAGGGGGGGGCCCATGATTCACCCCTCCACTTT. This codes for CASRKGGAHDSPLHF.

Here the CDR3 DNA reads TGTGCCAGCAGTGTATTAGGGCAGGGGGTGGCTTTCTTT. Translated, it gives CASSVLGQGVAFF. The chain joins TRBV2 to TRBJ1-1; TRBD1 aligns across 7 bases. Germline V gene sequence: CDR1 SNHLY, CDR2 FYNNEI. V lost 4 bases and J lost 11; bases outside the gene matches: 10. The CDR3 totals 13 residues.

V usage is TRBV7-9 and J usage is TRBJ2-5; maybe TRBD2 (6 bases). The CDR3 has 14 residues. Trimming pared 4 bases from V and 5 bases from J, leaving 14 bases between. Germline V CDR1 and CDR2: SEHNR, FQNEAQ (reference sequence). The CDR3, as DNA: TGTGCCAGCAGCTGGGAGGCCGCGGGGGAGACCCAGTACTTC. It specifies CASSWEAAGETQYF.

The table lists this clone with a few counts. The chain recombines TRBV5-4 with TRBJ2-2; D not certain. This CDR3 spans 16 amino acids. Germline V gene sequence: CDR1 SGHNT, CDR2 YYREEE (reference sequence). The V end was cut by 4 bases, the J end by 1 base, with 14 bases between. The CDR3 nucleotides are TGTGCCAGCAGCCCAGTTCCTCTTGGGAACACCGGGGAGCTGTTTTTT. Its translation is CASSPVPLGNTGELFF.

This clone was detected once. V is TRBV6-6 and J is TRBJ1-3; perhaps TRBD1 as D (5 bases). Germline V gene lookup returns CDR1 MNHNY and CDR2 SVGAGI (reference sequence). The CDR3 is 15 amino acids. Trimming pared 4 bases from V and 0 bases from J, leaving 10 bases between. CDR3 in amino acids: CASSSDRPSGNTIYF. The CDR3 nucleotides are TGTGCCAGCAGTTCAGACAGACCCTCTGGAAACACCATATATTTT.

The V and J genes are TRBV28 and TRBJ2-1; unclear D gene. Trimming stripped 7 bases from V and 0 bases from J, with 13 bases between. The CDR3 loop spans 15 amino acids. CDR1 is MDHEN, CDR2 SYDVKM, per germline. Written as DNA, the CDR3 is TGTGCCAGCATAAAGGCGCTGAGCTCCTACAATGAGCAGTTCTTC. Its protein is CASIKALSSYNEQFF.

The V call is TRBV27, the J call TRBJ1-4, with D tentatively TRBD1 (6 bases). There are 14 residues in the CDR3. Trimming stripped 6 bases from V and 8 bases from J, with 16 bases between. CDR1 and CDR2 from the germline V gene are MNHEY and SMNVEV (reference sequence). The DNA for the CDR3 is TGTGCCAGCAGGGGCCCGGGGGCAGGCGAAAAACTGTTTTTT. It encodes CASRGPGAGEKLFF.

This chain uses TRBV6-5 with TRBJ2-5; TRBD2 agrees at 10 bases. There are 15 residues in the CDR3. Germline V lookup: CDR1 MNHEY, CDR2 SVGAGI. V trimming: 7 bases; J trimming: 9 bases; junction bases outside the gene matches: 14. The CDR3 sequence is CASNKREGRLGAQYF. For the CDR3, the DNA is TGTGCCAGCAACAAGCGGGAGGGCAGGTTGGGAGCCCAGTACTTC.